The entry below describes one T cell receptor beta chain. Its antigen is as yet unknown. This CDR3 comprises 14 residues. Germline trimming cut 6 bases from V and 5 bases from J; bases unmatched to any gene: 4. The germline gives CDR1 SGHTA, CDR2 FQGNSA. The data were obtained in a study of stem cell transplantation in POMP-related autoinflammatory disease. Study results and caveats: Unique TRB V-J gene pairings were limited in number in patients with PRAID.

Sequencing used immunoSEQ multiplex PCR; TCRdb keeps in-frame clones, though not all of them. The sample has tens of thousands of clones, just over 90% seen once; the top ten hold more than 0.55%. The receptor was derived from a human patient with POMP-related autoinflammation and immune dysregulation (PRAID). Some T cells here may be from the graft donor. Specimen: CD4+ T cells from PBMCs, collected after stem cell transplantation. The rearrangement joins TRBV7-2 to TRBJ2-3, with 11 bases identical to TRBD2. The CDR3 sequence is CASRDTSGGDTQYF. The CDR3 DNA reads as TGTGCCAGCAGGGACACTAGCGGGGGAGATACGCAGTATTTT.